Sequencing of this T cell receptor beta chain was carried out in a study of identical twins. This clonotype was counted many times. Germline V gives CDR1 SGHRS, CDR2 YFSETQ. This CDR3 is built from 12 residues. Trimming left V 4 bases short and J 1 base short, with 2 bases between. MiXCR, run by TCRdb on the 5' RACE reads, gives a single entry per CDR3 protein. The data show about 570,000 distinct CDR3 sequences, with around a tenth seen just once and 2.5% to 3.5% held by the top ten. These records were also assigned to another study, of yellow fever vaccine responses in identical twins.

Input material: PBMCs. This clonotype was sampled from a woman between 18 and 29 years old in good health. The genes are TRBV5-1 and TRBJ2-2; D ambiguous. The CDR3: CASSENTGELFF. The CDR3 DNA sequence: TGCGCCAGCAGCGAGAACACCGGGGAGCTGTTTTTT.